What follows describes a single TCR beta chain. Its matching antigen is unknown. The PCR had 60 Vbeta and 13 Jbeta primers. Produced via immunoSEQ multiplex PCR; TCRdb's table is partial and in-frame only. Its listing shows approximately 58,000 clones. This entry belongs to a study of cytomegalovirus exposure and HLA in healthy donors. Overall study context: Ancestry clustering placed more than 80% of more than 350 genotyped donors in the Caucasian-associated cluster. Whole-study results and caveats: Later analysis showed most CMV-associated TCR beta chains appearing HLA-restricted. TCR beta chains numbering under 200 were designated cytomegalovirus-associated. Clonal expansion, a later analysis showed, was greater in HLA-associated TCR beta chains than in equally common others.

Germline loops: CDR1 SGHRS, CDR2 YFSETQ. Trimming took off 3 bases at V and 6 bases at J, with 15 bases between the two ends. The CDR3 runs 14 residues. Input material: PBMCs. This sequence joins TRBV5-1 and TRBJ1-2; tentatively, D is TRBD1 (6 bases). The TCR was taken from a young woman in good health and CMV-seronegative. DNA of the CDR3: TGCGCCAGCAGCTCTGGACAGTCAGCCGATGGCTACACCTTC. Its translation: CASSSGQSADGYTF.